Each of the 11 T cell receptor beta chains below was sequenced from the same sample in a study of cytomegalovirus exposure and HLA in healthy donors. PCR primers comprised 60 Vbeta and 13 Jbeta primers. The data were produced by immunoSEQ multiplex PCR, yet TCRdb's version contains in-frame clones alone and is incomplete. The sample has about 160,000 clones, about 75% seen once. The sequenced sample was PBMCs. All receptors derive from a woman in her fifties or sixties in good health and CMV-seropositive.

This sequence joins TRBV7-9 and TRBJ2-5; TRBD1 aligns across 8 bases. V trimming: 5 bases; J trimming: 2 bases; junction bases outside the gene matches: 4. Germline V gene lookup returns CDR1 SEHNR and CDR2 FQNEAQ (reference sequence). The CDR3 loop spans 14 amino acids. CDR3 residues: CASSPDREQETQYF. The DNA for the CDR3 is TGTGCCAGCAGCCCGGACAGGGAACAAGAGACCCAGTACTTC.

This clone was counted between two and nine times. This chain uses TRBV6-5 with TRBJ2-5; TRBD1 is a possible D gene (5 bases). The CDR3 extends over 13 amino acids. Trimming stripped 4 bases from V and 7 bases from J, with 13 bases between. Looked up from germline, CDR1 is MNHEY and CDR2 is SVGAGI. DNA of the CDR3: TGTGCCAGCAGTTTTCTAGATCAGGGGACCCAGTACTTC. This gives the protein CASSFLDQGTQYF.

The chain recombines TRBV6-6 with TRBJ2-5; 8 bases fit TRBD2. The CDR3 has 13 residues. Germline trimming cut 9 bases from V and 5 bases from J; bases unmatched to any gene: 8. The germline V gene has CDR1 MNHNY and CDR2 SVGAGI (reference sequence). For the CDR3, the DNA is TGTGCCAGTGCAGTAGCGGGGCGGGAGACCCAGTACTTC. Amino acids: CASAVAGRETQYF.

The rearrangement uses TRBV11-3 and TRBJ2-1; the match to TRBD2 covers 8 bases. The V and J ends lost 5 bases and 9 bases, in that order; junction bases with no gene match: 6. The CDR3 is 13 amino acids. Germline CDR1 SGHNT, CDR2 YENEEA. The CDR3 reads CASSAGTSSEQFF. In DNA, the CDR3 is TGTGCCAGCAGCGCCGGGACTAGTAGTGAGCAGTTCTTC.

The chain carries TRBV18 and TRBJ2-7, with 10 bases lining up with TRBD1. The germline gives CDR1 KGHSH, CDR2 LQKENI. The ends lost 3 bases at V and 4 bases at J; junction bases unmatched: 3. This CDR3 is 14 amino acids long. The DNA of the CDR3 is TGTGCCAGCTCACCCAGACAGGGGGCTTACGAGCAGTACTTC. It encodes CASSPRQGAYEQYF. The complete variable domain, with remaining parts taken from reference TRBV18 and TRBJ2-7, reads NAGVMQNPRHLVRRRGQEARLRCSPMKGHSHVYWYRQLPEEGLKFMVYLQKENIIDESGMPKERFSAEFPKEGPSILRIQQVVRGDSAAYFCASSPRQGAYEQYFGPGTRLTVT.

The genes are TRBV10-3 and TRBJ2-1; 14 bases are a match to TRBD2. In germline, CDR1 is ENHRY, CDR2 SYGVKD. CDR3 size: 17 residues. Trimming removed 0 bases from V and 10 bases from J; junction bases left unmatched: 8. CDR3 protein: CAISESPVTSGRVEQFF. In DNA form, the CDR3 reads TGTGCCATCAGTGAGTCGCCGGTGACTAGCGGGAGGGTCGAGCAGTTCTTC.

The chain couples TRBV4-3 to TRBJ2-1; 7 bases agree with TRBD1. CDR1 and CDR2 from the germline V gene are LGHNA and YSLEER. The CDR3 length is 21 residues. The trim removed 0 bases at V and 0 bases at J, leaving 17 bases unmatched. The CDR3 spells CASSQDALPQRGPNSYNEQFF. The DNA for the CDR3 is TGCGCCAGCAGCCAAGACGCCCTTCCCCAAAGGGGGCCCAACTCCTACAATGAGCAGTTCTTC.

This rearrangement joins TRBV4-1 to TRBJ2-7, with 11 bases lining up with TRBD2. CDR1 and CDR2 from the germline V gene are MGHRA and YSYEKL. The CDR3 contains 16 residues. V lost 3 bases, J lost 6 bases, and 10 bases stayed unmatched. The DNA of the CDR3 is TGCGCCAGCAGCCATCCCCCCTCTGGACTAGCGGGCGAGCAGTACTTC. Its translation is CASSHPPSGLAGEQYF.

The CDR3 DNA is TGCGCCAGCATTGCAACAGGGGGTACGACTGAAGCTTTCTTT. As protein: CASIATGGTTEAFF. The V gene is TRBV23-1, the J gene TRBJ1-1, with TRBD1 matching 8 bases. TRBV23-1 is reported as an ORF; its role is uncertain. The CDR3 is 14 residues long. V shed 7 bases and J 5 bases; nucleotides not matched to a gene: 9.

The J gene is TRBJ2-3, the V gene TRBV7-2; 7 bases match TRBD1. CDR3 length: 14 residues. Unmatched junction bases numbered 5, after V lost 5 bases and J lost 3 bases. The germline gives CDR1 SGHTA, CDR2 FQGNSA. DNA of the CDR3: TGTGCCAGCAGCCCGGGACAGCCAACAGATACGCAGTATTTT. It is translated as CASSPGQPTDTQYF.

This clone was seen once. The chain employs TRBV7-2 and TRBJ2-3, with D possibly being TRBD2 (6 bases). There are 15 residues in the CDR3. V gave up 3 bases and J gave up 0 bases, with 10 bases separating them. The germline V gene has CDR1 SGHTA and CDR2 FQGNSA. CDR3 loop: CASSFTGTSTDTQYF. The CDR3 nucleotides read TGTGCCAGCAGCTTCACCGGGACTAGCACAGATACGCAGTATTTT.